This TCR beta chain was obtained from a study of shared clonotypes between healthy human individuals. CDR1 and CDR2 from the germline V gene are SGHDT and YYEEEE. The CDR3 covers 13 residues. V was pared by 9 bases and J by 3 bases, with 15 bases between. This table comes from immunoSEQ multiplex PCR, and its TCRdb copy is limited to in-frame clones, with some not included. The sample consists of 1.5 million to 2.5 million clones, approximately 94% of them appearing once. CD45RO-negative, CCR7-selected cells formed the naive CD8 fraction, which excluded terminally differentiated effector memory CD45RA+ cells.

The sequenced sample was naive CD8+ T cells sorted from blood. The rearrangement links TRBV5-6 to TRBJ1-1; maybe TRBD1 (5 bases). The clonotype comes from a man between 18 and 35 years old in good health. Written as DNA, the CDR3 is TGTGCCACCTCATGGGGCGGTTACACTGAAGCTTTCTTT. This sequence encodes CATSWGGYTEAFF. Based on the CDR3 plus reference TRBV5-6 and TRBJ1-1, the full variable domain is DAGVTQSPTHLIKTRGQQVTLRCSPKSGHDTVSWYQQALGQGPQFIFQYYEEEERQRGNFPDRFSGHQFPNYSSELNVNALLLGDSALYLCATSWGGYTEAFFGQGTRLTVV.